This TCR beta chain was documented in a study of CD8 T cells in Susac syndrome. Random hexamers were used to reverse transcribe an amount of roughly 0.45 to 1 ug RNA. It was immunoSEQ multiplex PCR that amplified TCR beta CDR3 across 54 Vbeta and 13 Jbeta. TCRdb called the immunoSEQ multiplex PCR reads again in MiXCR, with one record for every CDR3 protein. The data contain approximately 180,000 distinct CDR3 sequences, almost 96% of them singletons. Looked up from germline, CDR1 is LGHDT and CDR2 is YNNKEL (reference sequence). After removal of 2 bases from V and 9 bases from J, the junction contained 8 bases not matched to a gene. The CDR3 consists of 15 residues. The multiple sclerosis controls were treatment-naive patients, and their relapsing-remitting disease was stable or active. Negative isolation was applied to CD8+ and CD4+ T cells, and FACS enrichment was applied to TEMRA cells.

The J gene is TRBJ1-5, the V gene TRBV3-1; the match to TRBD1 covers 9 bases. Material for sequencing was CD4+ T cells from PBMCs. The origin of this receptor is a human donor with multiple sclerosis. CDR3 bases: TGTGCCAGCAGCCAATCCCCCGGGACAGGGACGCCCCAGCATTTT. Its translation is CASSQSPGTGTPQHF.